These T cell receptor beta chains were read from a single sample in a study of radiotherapy plus CTLA-4 blockade in lung cancer. Repertoires were generated with immunoSEQ multiplex PCR, while TCRdb's copy carries only in-frame clones and drops some. The sample lists tens of thousands of clones, less than 85% occurring once. The starting material was peripheral blood, obtained from a patient treated with radiotherapy plus ipilimumab. The receptors were sampled from a human donor with non-small cell lung cancer who had stable disease on radiotherapy plus ipilimumab. The CDR3 runs from the conserved cysteine through the conserved F or W. The D gene is left open where the match is weak. Clone size is shown for a subset of rows, as once, few, many or a class of expanded clone.

.	.	TRBV7-2	TRBJ2-7	CASSLVVGSYYEQYF	TGTGCCAGCAGCTTAGTCGTCGGCAGTTACTACGAGCAGTACTTC
TRBD1	many	TRBV11-2	TRBJ1-4	CASRTGANEKLFF	TGTGCCAGCAGGACAGGGGCTAATGAAAAACTGTTTTTT
.	few	TRBV10-1	TRBJ1-1	CASSESVAGGNTEAFF	TGCGCCAGCAGTGAGTCTGTCGCAGGTGGGAACACTGAAGCTTTCTTT
.	.	TRBV7-9	TRBJ2-3	CASSLAPWPQYF	TGTGCCAGCAGCTTAGCCCCTTGGCCGCAGTATTTT
.	.	TRBV2	TRBJ1-1	CASSEALRLNTEAFF	TGTGCCAGCAGTGAAGCGCTGCGGTTGAACACTGAAGCTTTCTTT
.	.	TRBV5-1	TRBJ2-5	CASSSPGETQYF	TGCGCCAGCAGCTCCCCAGGGGAGACCCAGTACTTC
.	.	TRBV4-1	TRBJ1-2	CASSQEGASYNYGYTF	TGCGCCAGCAGCCAAGAAGGAGCCAGCTATAACTATGGCTACACCTTC
.	few	TRBV28	TRBJ2-3	CASTSGGRNTDTQYF	TGTGCCAGCACCTCCGGCGGCAGGAACACAGATACGCAGTATTTT
TRBD1	.	TRBV5-4	TRBJ1-3	CASSAPTGYGNTIYF	TGTGCCAGCAGCGCCCCGACAGGGTATGGAAACACCATATATTTT
.	.	TRBV6-6	TRBJ1-4	CASRGDEKLFF	TGTGCCAGCCGGGGAGATGAAAAACTGTTTTTT
.	.	TRBV6-6	TRBJ1-2	CANPPPRSPAGGYTF	TGTGCCAACCCCCCCCCGCGGTCGCCTGCGGGGGGCTACACCTTC
.	.	TRBV2	TRBJ1-5	CASSVLGMGQPQHF	TGTGCCAGCAGTGTTCTTGGTATGGGTCAGCCCCAGCATTTT
.	.	TRBV18	TRBJ1-5	CASSPGRNQPQHF	TGTGCCAGCTCACCGGGACGCAATCAGCCCCAGCATTTT
.	.	TRBV2	TRBJ2-1	CASGRSTSYNEQFF	TGTGCCAGCGGTCGAAGCACGTCCTACAATGAGCAGTTCTTC
.	few	TRBV7-2	TRBJ2-2	CASSPDGGDTGELFF	TGTGCCAGCAGCCCCGACGGGGGCGACACCGGGGAGCTGTTTTTT
TRBD1	.	TRBV7-3	TRBJ1-2	CASSPGGLSYGYTF	TGTGCCAGCAGCCCAGGGGGCCTAAGCTATGGCTACACCTTC
.	.	TRBV27	TRBJ1-1	CASKGVTGAKNTEAFF	TGTGCCTCCAAGGGGGTAACGGGCGCGAAGAACACTGAAGCTTTCTTT
.	once	TRBV9	TRBJ1-4	CASSSTSTNEKLFF	TGTGCCAGCAGTTCAACTTCAACTAATGAAAAACTGTTTTTT
.	once	TRBV9	TRBJ2-2	CASSSGGVWGTRNTGELFF	TGTGCCAGCAGCTCAGGAGGGGTTTGGGGGACACGGAACACCGGGGAGCTGTTTTTT
.	.	TRBV2	TRBJ1-2	CASRVRGSDGYTF	TGTGCCAGCCGGGTTAGGGGGTCCGATGGCTACACCTTC
.	.	TRBV7-2	TRBJ2-3	CASSLVRRDTQYF	TGTGCCAGCAGCTTAGTTCGCCGAGATACGCAGTATTTT
.	.	TRBV30	TRBJ1-4	CAWVQGGGLGKLFF	TGTGCCTGGGTGCAAGGTGGGGGATTAGGAAAACTGTTTTTT
.	.	TRBV7-8	TRBJ2-3	CASGADTQYF	TGTGCCAGCGGAGCAGATACGCAGTATTTT
.	.	TRBV4-3	TRBJ2-2	CASSRVAGTLGDGELFF	TGCGCCAGCAGCCGGGTCGCCGGGACCCTGGGGGACGGGGAGCTGTTTTTT
.	few	TRBV5-4	TRBJ2-2	CASSRQDRPGELFF	TGTGCCAGCAGCCGACAGGACCGTCCAGGGGAGCTGTTTTTT
TRBD1	.	TRBV27	TRBJ1-5	CASSETGREPQHF	TGTGCCAGCAGTGAGACAGGGAGGGAACCCCAGCATTTT
TRBD1	.	TRBV2	TRBJ1-6	CASSEPRDRGGQAPLHF	TGTGCCAGCAGTGAACCCCGGGACAGGGGAGGACAGGCACCCCTCCACTTT
TRBD1	.	TRBV7-8	TRBJ2-3	CASSSKGTGTSTDTQYF	TGTGCCAGCAGCTCCAAAGGGACAGGTACAAGCACAGATACGCAGTATTTT
TRBD1	few	TRBV5-4	TRBJ2-2	CASSPLGQGAVTGELFF	TGTGCCAGCAGCCCCCTTGGGCAGGGGGCGGTCACCGGGGAGCTGTTTTTT
TRBD1	.	TRBV4-1	TRBJ1-1	CASSDRGRNTEAFF	TGCGCCAGCAGCGACAGGGGCCGGAATACTGAAGCTTTCTTT
.	.	TRBV6-1	TRBJ1-4	CASSPRNGGGEKLFF	TGTGCCAGCAGTCCAAGGAATGGGGGCGGTGAAAAACTGTTTTTT
.	few	TRBV30	TRBJ1-6	CAWSSIRHRVPHF	TGTGCCTGGAGTTCAATCCGACACAGGGTCCCCCACTTT
TRBD1	many	TRBV25-1	TRBJ1-5	CASSEAQGRGNQPQHF	TGTGCCAGCAGTGAAGCACAGGGGCGAGGCAATCAGCCCCAGCATTTT
.	once	TRBV5-1	TRBJ1-1	CASSLNGGRNTEAFF	TGCGCCAGCAGCTTGAACGGGGGTCGGAACACTGAAGCTTTCTTT
TRBD1	once	TRBV14	TRBJ1-2	CASQKDRGYGYTF	TGTGCCAGCCAGAAGGACAGGGGATATGGCTACACCTTC
.	.	TRBV4-3	TRBJ2-1	CASSQGMGTGSSYNEQFF	TGCGCCAGCAGCCAAGGCATGGGTACTGGGAGCTCCTACAATGAGCAGTTCTTC
TRBD1	.	TRBV7-9	TRBJ1-2	CASSPGQAASIYGYTF	TGTGCCAGCAGCCCTGGACAGGCTGCGTCGATCTATGGCTACACCTTC
.	.	TRBV4-3	TRBJ1-5	CASSQVVTGLQPQHF	TGCGCCAGCAGCCAAGTCGTTACGGGGCTTCAGCCCCAGCATTTT
TRBD1	once	TRBV2	TRBJ1-5	CASKDRDRDQPQHF	TGTGCCAGCAAAGACCGGGACAGGGATCAGCCCCAGCATTTT
.	few	TRBV29-1	TRBJ1-2	CSAGMVNYGYTF	TGCAGCGCCGGAATGGTTAACTATGGCTACACCTTC
TRBD2	few	TRBV15	TRBJ2-3	CATSNRGVFTDTQYF	TGTGCCACCAGCAACCGGGGGGTATTCACAGATACGCAGTATTTT
.	.	TRBV4-3	TRBJ1-5	CASSQDQGQPQHF	TGCGCCAGCAGCCAAGATCAGGGGCAGCCCCAGCATTTT
.	.	TRBV4-2	TRBJ1-1	CASSQEPRGRGMNTEAFF	TGTGCCAGCAGCCAAGAACCCAGAGGGAGAGGGATGAACACTGAAGCTTTCTTT
.	.	TRBV7-2	TRBJ2-7	CASSLGPPISYEQYF	TGTGCCAGCAGCTTAGGGCCACCGATATCCTACGAGCAGTACTTC
.	.	TRBV27	TRBJ1-1	CASSLWGSGTEAFF	TGTGCCAGCAGTTTGTGGGGTTCCGGCACTGAAGCTTTCTTT
TRBD1	.	TRBV18	TRBJ1-5	CASSPQTGRGQPQHF	TGTGCCAGCTCACCCCAGACAGGGAGAGGTCAGCCCCAGCATTTT
.	.	TRBV5-1	TRBJ1-6	CASAIGVGNSPLHF	TGCGCCAGCGCCATCGGGGTGGGCAATTCACCCCTCCACTTT
TRBD1	few	TRBV7-2	TRBJ1-4	CASSPQGQVNEKLFF	TGTGCCAGCAGCCCCCAGGGACAGGTTAATGAAAAACTGTTTTTT
TRBD1	.	TRBV4-1	TRBJ1-6	CASSHDRVYNSPLHF	TGCGCCAGCAGCCACGACAGGGTATATAATTCACCCCTCCACTTT
.	.	TRBV7-6	TRBJ1-5	CASSFGANQPQHF	TGTGCCAGCAGCTTTGGGGCGAATCAGCCCCAGCATTTT
TRBD2	few	TRBV2	TRBJ2-7	CASSLGRSGGTAQYF	TGTGCCAGCAGCTTAGGCAGGTCGGGGGGTACCGCGCAGTACTTC
TRBD1	once	TRBV5-1	TRBJ1-6	CASSPTGSVSPLHF	TGCGCCAGCAGCCCGACAGGGAGCGTTTCACCCCTCCACTTT
TRBD1	once	TRBV6-5	TRBJ1-2	CASSPYLGQVFYTF	TGTGCCAGCAGTCCCTATCTGGGACAGGTATTCTACACCTTC